Listed below are T cell receptor beta chains from one sample, sequenced in a study of shared clonotypes between healthy human individuals. Method: immunoSEQ multiplex PCR; TCRdb's copy keeps in-frame clones and lacks some. The sample lists some 800,000 clones, more than 85% occurring once. Sequencing input: naive CD8+ T cells sorted from blood. These receptor sequences come from a man aged 25-40 years in good health. Each CDR3 is given with its conserved first and last residue. D genes are given only for firm matches. Expanded clones get a size class; other rows say once, few or many, or leave the size out.

CDR3aa: CASSFPSGEQYF
CDR3nt: TGTGCCAGCAGTTTTCCTTCAGGCGAGCAGTACTTC
j_gene: TRBJ2-7
d_gene: NA
abundance: NA
v_gene: TRBV27

CDR3aa: CASSYRDTGAEQYF
CDR3nt: TGTGCCAGCAGTTACAGGGACACGGGGGCCGAGCAGTACTTC
j_gene: TRBJ2-7
d_gene: NA
abundance: NA
v_gene: TRBV6-6

CDR3aa: CASSLPGQSSYEQYF
CDR3nt: TGTGCCAGCAGCTTACCGGGACAAAGCTCCTACGAGCAGTACTTC
j_gene: TRBJ2-7
d_gene: NA
abundance: NA
v_gene: TRBV7-9

CDR3aa: CASSARVGPNEKLFF
CDR3nt: TGTGCCAGCAGCGCCCGGGTAGGGCCGAATGAAAAACTGTTTTTT
j_gene: TRBJ1-4
d_gene: NA
abundance: once
v_gene: TRBV7-9

CDR3aa: CASSPVSTGLNTGELFF
CDR3nt: TGTGCCAGCTCACCAGTTTCTACGGGATTAAACACCGGGGAGCTGTTTTTT
j_gene: TRBJ2-2
d_gene: NA
abundance: NA
v_gene: TRBV18

CDR3aa: CASSTGLAGFINEQFF
CDR3nt: TGTGCCAGCAGTACGGGACTAGCGGGATTCATTAATGAGCAGTTCTTC
j_gene: TRBJ2-1
d_gene: TRBD2
abundance: once
v_gene: TRBV28

CDR3aa: CAISEEAGHTYEQYF
CDR3nt: TGTGCCATCAGTGAAGAGGCAGGGCACACCTACGAGCAGTACTTC
j_gene: TRBJ2-7
d_gene: NA
abundance: NA
v_gene: TRBV10-3

CDR3aa: CASSPSYEQYF
CDR3nt: TGTGCCAGCAGCCCTTCATACGAGCAGTACTTC
j_gene: TRBJ2-7
d_gene: NA
abundance: NA
v_gene: TRBV6-6

CDR3aa: CASSIIRTGNPYEQYF
CDR3nt: TGTGCCAGTAGTATAATACGAACAGGGAATCCCTACGAGCAGTACTTC
j_gene: TRBJ2-7
d_gene: NA
abundance: NA
v_gene: TRBV19

CDR3aa: CASSLDEWGRGSTEAFF
CDR3nt: TGTGCCAGCAGCTTAGATGAATGGGGCAGGGGATCGACTGAAGCTTTCTTT
j_gene: TRBJ1-1
d_gene: NA
abundance: once
v_gene: TRBV11-2

CDR3aa: CASSTRQGLAEAFF
CDR3nt: TGTGCCAGTAGTACCCGACAGGGTTTAGCTGAAGCTTTCTTT
j_gene: TRBJ1-1
d_gene: TRBD1
abundance: NA
v_gene: TRBV19

CDR3aa: CASRLTVNTEAFF
CDR3nt: TGTGCCAGCAGACTGACGGTGAACACTGAAGCTTTCTTT
j_gene: TRBJ1-1
d_gene: NA
abundance: NA
v_gene: TRBV27

CDR3aa: CASSSRDRGPNTEAFF
CDR3nt: TGCGCCAGCAGCTCCCGGGACAGGGGGCCTAACACTGAAGCTTTCTTT
j_gene: TRBJ1-1
d_gene: TRBD1
abundance: once
v_gene: TRBV4-1

CDR3aa: CASSRGRTQYF
CDR3nt: TGTGCCAGCTCTCGTGGCCGGACGCAGTATTTT
j_gene: TRBJ2-3
d_gene: NA
abundance: NA
v_gene: TRBV27

CDR3aa: CASSLKGGGTEAFF
CDR3nt: TGTGCCAGCAGCTTGAAGGGAGGGGGTACTGAAGCTTTCTTT
j_gene: TRBJ1-1
d_gene: NA
abundance: NA
v_gene: TRBV4-2

CDR3aa: CASSYVQGQDNEQFF
CDR3nt: TGTGCCAGCAGTTACGTCCAGGGTCAAGACAATGAGCAGTTCTTC
j_gene: TRBJ2-1
d_gene: NA
abundance: NA
v_gene: TRBV6-5

CDR3aa: CAISDLTVMNTEAFF
CDR3nt: TGTGCCATCAGTGACCTCACAGTCATGAACACTGAAGCTTTCTTT
j_gene: TRBJ1-1
d_gene: NA
abundance: NA
v_gene: TRBV10-3

CDR3aa: CASSLLRGTGRIVLFF
CDR3nt: TGTGCCAGCAGTCTACTCCGGGGGACAGGGAGAATTGTACTGTTTTTT
j_gene: TRBJ1-4
d_gene: TRBD1
abundance: NA
v_gene: TRBV28

CDR3aa: CASSFGIEQFF
CDR3nt: TGCGCCAGCAGCTTCGGTATTGAGCAGTTCTTC
j_gene: TRBJ2-1
d_gene: NA
abundance: NA
v_gene: TRBV5-1

CDR3aa: CAWSVTVGLETQYF
CDR3nt: TGTGCCTGGAGTGTAACGGTAGGGTTGGAGACCCAGTACTTC
j_gene: TRBJ2-5
d_gene: NA
abundance: NA
v_gene: TRBV30

CDR3aa: CASSLGGRFNEQFF
CDR3nt: TGTGCCAGCAGCTTGGGTGGTCGGTTCAATGAGCAGTTCTTC
j_gene: TRBJ2-1
d_gene: NA
abundance: NA
v_gene: TRBV7-9

CDR3aa: CASRLPYEQYF
CDR3nt: TGTGCCAGCAGGCTCCCCTACGAGCAGTACTTC
j_gene: TRBJ2-7
d_gene: NA
abundance: NA
v_gene: TRBV6-5

CDR3aa: CASSYEGVYYEQYF
CDR3nt: TGTGCCAGCAGTTACGAGGGAGTATACTACGAGCAGTACTTC
j_gene: TRBJ2-7
d_gene: NA
abundance: NA
v_gene: TRBV27

CDR3aa: CASLSPLRELFF
CDR3nt: TGTGCCAGTCTCTCCCCCCTGAGGGAGCTGTTTTTT
j_gene: TRBJ2-2
d_gene: NA
abundance: NA
v_gene: TRBV7-9

CDR3aa: CSTLGIGDLPYNEQFF
CDR3nt: TGCAGCACTTTAGGTATTGGGGACTTACCATACAATGAGCAGTTCTTC
j_gene: TRBJ2-1
d_gene: NA
abundance: NA
v_gene: TRBV29-1

CDR3aa: CASSTDRGPGGYTF
CDR3nt: TGCGCCAGCAGCACCGACAGGGGACCGGGTGGCTACACCTTC
j_gene: TRBJ1-2
d_gene: TRBD1
abundance: NA
v_gene: TRBV4-3

CDR3aa: CASNPGRANTEAFF
CDR3nt: TGTGCCAGCAACCCGGGAAGGGCGAACACTGAAGCTTTCTTT
j_gene: TRBJ1-1
d_gene: NA
abundance: NA
v_gene: TRBV28

CDR3aa: CAISEGGTSSYEQYF
CDR3nt: TGTGCCATCAGTGAAGGGGGGACGAGCTCCTACGAGCAGTACTTC
j_gene: TRBJ2-7
d_gene: NA
abundance: NA
v_gene: TRBV10-3

CDR3aa: CASSFRTTSGKKATGELFF
CDR3nt: TGTGCCAGCAGTTTCCGGACGACTAGCGGGAAAAAAGCCACCGGGGAGCTGTTTTTT
j_gene: TRBJ2-2
d_gene: TRBD2
abundance: NA
v_gene: TRBV28